One sample yielded the 13 T cell receptor beta chains listed below, sequenced in a study of shared clonotypes between healthy human individuals. The assay was immunoSEQ multiplex PCR, and TCRdb's table has in-frame clones only and misses some. The table lists about 2.1 million clones, 85% to 95% of them singletons. Selected positively for CCR7 and CD45RO-negative, naive CD8 cells excluded terminally differentiated effector memory CD45RA+ cells. Material for sequencing was naive CD8+ T cells from PBMCs. The receptor set was obtained from a man younger than 35 in good health. Some clones in this sample may be carry-over from other donors' samples.

The chain uses TRBV28 and TRBJ2-5; D gene ambiguous. Germline loops: CDR1 MDHEN, CDR2 SYDVKM. The V and J ends lost 8 bases and 3 bases respectively, with 10 bases between them. The CDR3 consists of 12 residues. In nucleotides, the CDR3 is TGTGCCAGCGTTGCCGGCGAAGAGACCCAGTACTTC. Protein sequence: CASVAGEETQYF.

With regard to this clone: This sample includes further DNA sequences coding for the same CDR3. J is TRBJ1-1 and V is TRBV9; D is ambiguous. This CDR3 contains 12 residues. Trimming took off 0 bases at V and 5 bases at J, with 5 bases between the two ends. Germline CDR1 SGDLS, CDR2 YYNGEE. The CDR3 DNA sequence: TGTGCCAGCAGCGTAGGTGAAACTGAAGCTTTCTTT. Its protein is CASSVGETEAFF.

The gene calls are TRBV27 and TRBJ1-2; tentatively, D is TRBD1 (5 bases). This CDR3 is 16 amino acids long. With 5 bases removed from V and 3 bases from J, the gap between germline ends came to 19 bases. Per the germline V gene, CDR1 is MNHEY and CDR2 is SMNVEV (reference sequence). Here the CDR3 reads CASSPSSGTPDYGYTF. The CDR3 DNA sequence: TGTGCCAGCAGTCCAAGCAGCGGGACTCCTGACTATGGCTACACCTTC.

This chain uses TRBV19 with TRBJ2-7; D might be TRBD1 (5 bases). The germline CDR1 and CDR2 sequences are LNHDA and SQIVND (reference sequence). CDR3 length: 15 amino acids. Between the trimmed V and J ends, which lost 5 bases and 1 base, there was a span of 15 bases. CDR3 DNA sequence: TGTGCCAGTAGTTTAACAGGTGGCGAGTCCTACGAGCAGTACTTC. It codes for CASSLTGGESYEQYF.

The gene calls are TRBV15 and TRBJ2-7; 9 nucleotides match TRBD2. This CDR3 has 17 residues. Looked up from germline, CDR1 is LNHNV and CDR2 is YYDKDF (reference sequence). Trimming took 2 bases from V and 3 from J; bases not matched to a gene: 11. The CDR3 is CATSRSSAGGPLYEQYF. In DNA, the CDR3 is TGTGCCACCAGCAGAAGCTCGGCGGGAGGGCCTCTCTACGAGCAGTACTTC.

The chain has TRBV4-1 and TRBJ1-5; no definite D call. Trimming left V 2 bases short and J 0 bases short, with 8 bases between. Germline V lookup: CDR1 MGHRA, CDR2 YSYEKL. The CDR3 covers 15 residues. CDR3 amino acids: CASSQMTTSNQPQHF. CDR3 sequence (DNA): TGCGCCAGCAGCCAAATGACGACTAGCAATCAGCCCCAGCATTTT.

Concerning this clone: This same CDR3 is encoded by further DNA sequences in the sample. The chain is built from TRBV7-9 and TRBJ2-7; 7 nucleotides match TRBD1. The CDR3 contains 14 residues. Germline V gives CDR1 SEHNR, CDR2 FQNEAQ (reference sequence). J lost 0 bases, V lost 5 bases, and 4 bases had no gene match. The CDR3 DNA is TGTGCCAGCAGCCCGGGGACAGACTCCTACGAGCAGTACTTC. This encodes CASSPGTDSYEQYF.

The chain uses TRBV7-9 and TRBJ2-7; possibly TRBD2 for D (6 bases). V lost 5 bases and J 3 bases, leaving 23 bases between the germline ends. CDR1 and CDR2 from the germline V gene are SEHNR and FQNEAQ (reference sequence). The CDR3 extends over 17 amino acids. CDR3 in amino acids: CASSGEGGSRSNYEQYF. Here the CDR3 DNA reads TGTGCCAGCAGCGGCGAAGGAGGGTCCAGGAGTAACTACGAGCAGTACTTC.

J is TRBJ2-1 and V is TRBV9; the D gene could be TRBD1 or TRBD2 (5 bases each). This CDR3 contains 12 residues. V shed 4 bases and J shed 10 bases, with 12 bases lying between them. Germline CDR1 SGDLS, CDR2 YYNGEE. In DNA form, the CDR3 reads TGTGCCAGCAGCCCAGGGAGTGGCGAGCAGTTCTTC. This translates into CASSPGSGEQFF.

This chain uses TRBV7-9 with TRBJ2-1, with TRBD1 as a possible D gene (6 bases). This CDR3 has 13 amino acids. Germline assignment: CDR1 SEHNR and CDR2 FQNEAQ (reference sequence). Trimming removed 8 bases at V and 2 bases at J, with 10 bases between. The CDR3 reads CASLRDTYNEQFF. Written as DNA, the CDR3 is TGTGCCAGCCTGAGGGACACCTACAATGAGCAGTTCTTC. Full variable domain (remainder filled in from reference TRBV7-9 and TRBJ2-1): DTGVSQNPRHKITKRGQNVTFRCDPISEHNRLYWYRQTLGQGPEFLTYFQNEAQLEKSRLLSDRFSAERPKGSFSTLEIQRTEQGDSAMYLCASLRDTYNEQFFGPGTRLTVL.

The chain recombines TRBV20-1 with TRBJ2-1, with D hard to call. Germline values: CDR1 DFQATT, CDR2 SNEGSKA (reference sequence). Deletions cut 3 bases from V and 13 bases from J, with 4 bases between. This CDR3 has 8 residues. The CDR3 region has the DNA TGCAGTGCTAGCATACAGTTCTTC. This encodes CSASIQFF.

Comment on this clone: This specimen includes other DNA sequences encoding the same CDR3. In nucleotides, the CDR3 is TGTGCCAGCAGTTACTCGACAGCGAACACTGAAGCTTTCTTT. This gives the protein CASSYSTANTEAFF. J is TRBJ1-1 and V is TRBV6-5; a weak D match, TRBD1 (5 bases). The V end lost 0 bases, the J end lost 1 base, and 6 bases lay between the germline ends. The CDR3 loop spans 14 amino acids. Germline V gene lookup returns CDR1 MNHEY and CDR2 SVGAGI.

The V call is TRBV27, the J call TRBJ2-7; 9 nucleotides align to TRBD1. The CDR3 runs 15 residues. Looked up from germline, CDR1 is MNHEY and CDR2 is SMNVEV (reference sequence). V was clipped by 2 bases and J by 2 bases; unmatched bases: 4. CDR3 amino acids: CASSLRGTGTYEQYF. CDR3 nucleotides: TGTGCCAGCAGTTTAAGAGGGACAGGGACCTACGAGCAGTACTTC.